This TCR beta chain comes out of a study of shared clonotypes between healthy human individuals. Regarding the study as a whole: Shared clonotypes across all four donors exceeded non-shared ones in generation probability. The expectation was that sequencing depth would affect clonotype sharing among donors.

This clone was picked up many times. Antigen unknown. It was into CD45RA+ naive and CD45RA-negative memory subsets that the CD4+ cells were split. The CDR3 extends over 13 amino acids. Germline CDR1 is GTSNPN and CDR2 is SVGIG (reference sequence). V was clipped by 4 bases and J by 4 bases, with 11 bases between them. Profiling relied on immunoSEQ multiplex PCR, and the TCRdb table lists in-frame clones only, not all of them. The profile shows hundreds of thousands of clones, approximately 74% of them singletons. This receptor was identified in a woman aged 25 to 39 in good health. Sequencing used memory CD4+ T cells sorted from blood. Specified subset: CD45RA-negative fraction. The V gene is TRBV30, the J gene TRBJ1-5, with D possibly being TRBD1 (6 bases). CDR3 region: CAWNQGKNQPQHF. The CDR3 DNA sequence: TGTGCCTGGAACCAGGGGAAAAATCAGCCCCAGCATTTT.